Below are 16 T cell receptor beta chains sequenced from a single sample in a study of blood T cells in healthy people across ages (dated by TCRdb to 2013 to 2016). Library preparation employed 5' RACE. The sequencer listed for this sample is Illumina HiSeq 2500. The second PCR ran for roughly 7 to 12 cycles and used a J-beta primer mix along with a sample-barcoded 5' primer. TCRdb took the public reads, trimmed them with fastp at Q25, ran MiXCR for clone calling and kept in-frame beta chains. Under each unique CDR3 protein, matching rows form one entry showing the most common genes and DNA. The sample contains more than 700,000 distinct CDR3 sequences, roughly 50% of them found a single time. The top ten clonotypes cover roughly 40% of the sample. Sequenced: blood. The source is a man of 80 years or more in good health.

As concerns this clonotype: At one boundary the junction diverges from the germline segment, which might be a read error. V gene TRBV12-3 or TRBV12-4 combines with J gene TRBJ1-5; unclear D gene. CDR3 length equals 14 residues. For the CDR3, the DNA is TGTGCCAGCAGCCCGAATTATAGCAATCGGCCCCAGCATTTT. This encodes CASSPNYSNRPQHF.

This rearrangement joins TRBV3-1 to TRBJ2-5, with D perhaps matching TRBD2 (5 bases). The V gene's germline CDR1 is LGHDT and CDR2 YNNKEL (reference sequence). The CDR3 runs 13 residues. Deletions cut 4 bases from V and 5 bases from J, with 11 bases between. Written as DNA, the CDR3 is TGTGCCAGCAGCCCGTCTTGGGAGGAGACCCAGTACTTC. Protein sequence: CASSPSWEETQYF.

This rearrangement joins TRBV18 to TRBJ2-3; TRBD2 agrees at 9 bases. The CDR3 has 20 residues. CDR1 KGHSH and CDR2 LQKENI come from the germline V gene. J gave up 0 bases and V 1 base, and 14 bases lay outside the gene matches. The CDR3: CASSPLGGRGRVVSTDTQYF. DNA of the CDR3: TGTGCCAGCTCACCACTCGGAGGCCGCGGGAGGGTTGTGAGCACAGATACGCAGTATTTT.

This clonotype showed up just a few times. The chain joins TRBV20-1 to TRBJ2-7, with D uncertain. This CDR3 contains 12 residues. From germline, CDR1 is DFQATT and CDR2 SNEGSKA (reference sequence). V lost 4 bases to trimming and J lost 1 base, with 8 bases between them. The CDR3 loop is CSAITGSYEQYF. The CDR3 DNA is TGCAGTGCTATAACCGGGTCCTACGAGCAGTACTTC.

CDR3 amino acids: CASSQGQGAAGQPQHF. For the CDR3, the DNA is TGTGCCAGCAGCCAGGGACAGGGGGCGGCGGGTCAGCCCCAGCATTTT. The rearrangement joins TRBV6-1 to TRBJ1-5; TRBD1 aligns across 12 bases. This CDR3 comprises 16 residues. Per germline, CDR1 MNHNS and CDR2 SASEGT. Germline trimming cut 6 bases from V and 6 bases from J; bases unmatched to any gene: 9.

This clonotype was observed a few times. The chain carries TRBV7-2 and TRBJ2-3, with TRBD2 as a possible D gene (6 bases). V was shortened by 3 bases and J by 1 base, with 20 bases between the two germline ends. The CDR3 loop spans 18 amino acids. Germline-derived CDR1 and CDR2 are SGHTA and FQGNSA. CDR3 loop: CASSFWRTGDEGTDTQYF. CDR3 sequence (DNA): TGTGCCAGCAGCTTTTGGAGAACGGGAGATGAGGGCACAGATACGCAGTATTTT.

In its sample, this clonotype was seen a few times. The genes are TRBV15 and TRBJ2-1, with TRBD1 identical over 7 bases. The junction had 6 bases not matched to a gene; V was cut back by 5 bases and J by 8 bases. The CDR3 consists of 13 residues. CDR1 is LNHNV, CDR2 YYDKDF, per germline (reference sequence). The CDR3 protein is CATSEGTDYEQFF. The CDR3 DNA sequence: TGTGCCACCAGCGAAGGGACAGACTATGAGCAGTTCTTC.

The CDR3 region has the DNA TGTGCCAGCAGCCTCCGGGAGTACCTAGAGACCCAGTACTTC. This sequence encodes CASSLREYLETQYF. The J gene is TRBJ2-5, the V gene TRBV4-2; TRBD2 might be the D (6 bases). V gave up 4 bases and J gave up 4 bases, with 13 bases separating them. In germline, CDR1 is LGHNA, CDR2 YNFKEQ. CDR3 length: 14 amino acids.

The gene calls are TRBV18 and TRBJ2-7; TRBD1 matches 7 bases. Losses at the gene ends were 0 bases for V and 10 bases for J; bases not matched to a gene: 6. The CDR3 is 13 amino acids. Germline V gives CDR1 KGHSH, CDR2 LQKENI. The CDR3 here is CASSPPGQQLQYF. In DNA form, the CDR3 reads TGTGCCAGCTCACCACCGGGACAGCAGCTCCAGTACTTC.

This clonotype was recorded only once. The chain carries TRBV6-5 and TRBJ2-1; D is perhaps TRBD2 (6 bases). V gave up 4 bases and J gave up 4 bases, with 14 bases separating them. CDR1 and CDR2 from the germline V gene are MNHEY and SVGAGI. The CDR3 totals 15 residues. This CDR3 reads CASSSPGEGYNEQFF. Here the CDR3 DNA reads TGTGCCAGCAGTTCCCCGGGAGAGGGATACAATGAGCAGTTCTTC.

The chain recombines TRBV6-2 or TRBV6-3 with TRBJ2-5; 7 nucleotides match TRBD2. The CDR3 length is 20 residues. Trimming at V came to 1 base and at J to 11 bases, leaving 28 bases not matched to a gene. Per germline, CDR1 MNHEY and CDR2 SVGEGT. As DNA, the CDR3 is TGTGCCAGCAGTTACTATACTACGTGGGAGGGACTCGTCCCCTACAATGAGCAGTACTTC. Amino acid sequence: CASSYYTTWEGLVPYNEQYF.

The chain joins TRBV6-5 to TRBJ2-6; 13 bases agree with TRBD2. The germline V gene encodes CDR1 MNHEY and CDR2 SVGAGI. The V segment lost 4 bases and the J segment 4 bases; nucleotides outside the gene matches: 4. The CDR3 is 17 amino acids. The DNA of the CDR3 is TGTGCCAGCAGTTGGACTAGCGGGAGCAAAGGGGCCAACGTCCTGACTTTC. Its protein product is CASSWTSGSKGANVLTF.

The V gene is TRBV4-1, the J gene TRBJ2-3; 7 nucleotides match TRBD2. J gave up 14 bases and V 2 bases, and 19 bases lay outside the gene matches. CDR3 length: 16 amino acids. Germline V gene sequence: CDR1 MGHRA, CDR2 YSYEKL. CDR3: CASSQSPGREHRYAYF. The DNA for the CDR3 is TGCGCCAGCAGCCAATCGCCGGGGCGGGAGCACAGATACGCGTATTTT.

As DNA, the CDR3 is TGTGCCACCAGCAGAGATCTGGCGGGAGGGCCAAATGAGCAGTTCTTC. Residues: CATSRDLAGGPNEQFF. The rearrangement joins TRBV15 to TRBJ2-1, with 9 positions matching TRBD2. J gave up 7 bases and V 0 bases, and 7 bases lay outside the gene matches. The CDR3 extends over 16 amino acids. Germline assignment: CDR1 LNHNV and CDR2 YYDKDF (reference sequence).

The chain uses TRBV10-3 and TRBJ2-2; D is unresolved. V was trimmed by 8 bases and J by 0 bases, leaving 10 bases between them. The germline V gene has CDR1 ENHRY and CDR2 SYGVKD. There are 14 residues in the CDR3. Here the CDR3 DNA reads TGTGCCATCCGGGCAGCGACGAACACCGGGGAGCTGTTTTTT. This encodes CAIRAATNTGELFF.

The chain carries TRBV21-1 and TRBJ2-6; the table's D call, TRBD1, was not checked against the DNA. TRBV21-1 constitutes a pseudogene. The CDR3 spans 18 residues. The CDR3 DNA reads TGTGCCAGCAGCTCCTCGGGGACAGGGAGCTCTGGGGCCAACGTCCTGACTTTC. Protein sequence: CASSSSGTGSSGANVLTF.